What follows is one T cell receptor (beta chain) and its context. The sample comes from a study of T-cell memory formation after mild COVID-19. In TCRdb, the 5' RACE reads were re-called with MiXCR into one record per CDR3 protein. The sample yields over 450,000 distinct CDR3 sequences, about 20% seen once. Germline assignment: CDR1 MGHRA and CDR2 YSYEKL. With V trimmed by 1 base and J by 4 bases, 4 bases remained unmatched. The CDR3 sequence is 16 residues long. Input material: PBMCs or a T cell subset sorted from them (not recorded which). The receptor was derived from an adult woman who had mild COVID-19 (a few samples of this study predate the infection). Cell type and time point are not known. This rearrangement joins TRBV4-1 to TRBJ2-2; the match to TRBD2 covers 9 bases. CDR3 in amino acids: CASSQVAGGVTGELFF. CDR3 nucleotide sequence: TGCGCCAGCAGCCAAGTGGCGGGGGGGGTCACCGGGGAGCTGTTTTTT.